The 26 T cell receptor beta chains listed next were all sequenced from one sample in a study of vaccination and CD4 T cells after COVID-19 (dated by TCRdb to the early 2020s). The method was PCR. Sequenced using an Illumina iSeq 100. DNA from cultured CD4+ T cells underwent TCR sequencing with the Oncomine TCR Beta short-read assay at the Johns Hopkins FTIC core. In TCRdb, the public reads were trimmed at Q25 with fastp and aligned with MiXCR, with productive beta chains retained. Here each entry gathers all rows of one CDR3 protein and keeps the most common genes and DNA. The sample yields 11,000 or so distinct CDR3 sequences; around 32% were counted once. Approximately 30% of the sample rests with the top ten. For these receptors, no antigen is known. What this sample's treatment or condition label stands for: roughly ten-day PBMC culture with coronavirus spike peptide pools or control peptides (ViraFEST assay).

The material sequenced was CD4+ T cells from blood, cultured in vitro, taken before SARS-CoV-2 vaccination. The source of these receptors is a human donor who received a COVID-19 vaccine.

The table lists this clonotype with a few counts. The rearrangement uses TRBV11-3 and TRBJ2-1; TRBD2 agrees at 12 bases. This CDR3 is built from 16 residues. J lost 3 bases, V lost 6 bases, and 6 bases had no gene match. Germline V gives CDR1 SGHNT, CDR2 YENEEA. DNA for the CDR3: TGTGCCAGCAGTTCTAGCGGGGGGGTTCTCTACAATGAGCAGTTCTTC. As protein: CASSSSGGVLYNEQFF.

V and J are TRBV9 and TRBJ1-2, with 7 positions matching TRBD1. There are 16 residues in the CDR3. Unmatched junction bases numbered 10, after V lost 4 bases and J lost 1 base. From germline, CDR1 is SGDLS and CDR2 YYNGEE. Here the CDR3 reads CASSTRTGWFNYGYTF. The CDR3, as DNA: TGTGCCAGCAGCACTCGGACAGGCTGGTTTAACTATGGCTACACCTTC.

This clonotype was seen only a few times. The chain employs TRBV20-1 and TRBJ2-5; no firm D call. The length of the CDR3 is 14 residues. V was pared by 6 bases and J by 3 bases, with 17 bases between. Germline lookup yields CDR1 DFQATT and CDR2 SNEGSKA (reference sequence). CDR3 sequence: CSAGGSGYEETQYF. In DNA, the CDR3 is TGCAGTGCCGGCGGCTCCGGGTACGAAGAGACCCAGTACTTC.

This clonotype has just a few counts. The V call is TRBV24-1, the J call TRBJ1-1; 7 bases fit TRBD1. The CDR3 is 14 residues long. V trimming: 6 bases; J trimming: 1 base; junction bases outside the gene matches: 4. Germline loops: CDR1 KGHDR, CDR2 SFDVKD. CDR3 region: CATSLSGGNTEAFF. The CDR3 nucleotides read TGTGCCACCAGTCTCTCAGGGGGGAACACTGAAGCTTTCTTT.

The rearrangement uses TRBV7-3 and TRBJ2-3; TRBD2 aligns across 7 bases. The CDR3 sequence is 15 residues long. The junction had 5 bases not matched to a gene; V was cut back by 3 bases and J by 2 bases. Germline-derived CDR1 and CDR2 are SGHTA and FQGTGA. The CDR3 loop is CASSLSGENTDTQYF. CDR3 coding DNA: TGTGCCAGCAGCTTGAGCGGGGAGAACACAGATACGCAGTATTTT.

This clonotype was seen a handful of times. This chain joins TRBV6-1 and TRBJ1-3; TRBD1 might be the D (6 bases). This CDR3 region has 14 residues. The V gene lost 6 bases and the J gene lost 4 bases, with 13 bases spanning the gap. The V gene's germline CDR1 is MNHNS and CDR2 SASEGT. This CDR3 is CASRDQGKGNTIYF. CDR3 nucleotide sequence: TGTGCCAGCAGGGACCAGGGGAAAGGAAACACCATATATTTT.

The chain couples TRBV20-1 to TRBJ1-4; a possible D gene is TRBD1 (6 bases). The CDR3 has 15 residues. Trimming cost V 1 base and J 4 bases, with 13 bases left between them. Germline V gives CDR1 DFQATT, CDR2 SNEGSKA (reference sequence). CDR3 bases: TGCAGTGCTAGAGTGGAGGCAGGGGTTAATGAAAAACTGTTTTTT. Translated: CSARVEAGVNEKLFF.

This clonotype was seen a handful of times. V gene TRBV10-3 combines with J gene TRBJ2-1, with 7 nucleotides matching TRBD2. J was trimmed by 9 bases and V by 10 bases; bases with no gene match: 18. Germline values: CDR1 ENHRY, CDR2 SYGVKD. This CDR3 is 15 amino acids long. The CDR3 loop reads CATRTSGGQTGEQFF. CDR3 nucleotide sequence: TGTGCCACCCGGACTAGTGGGGGTCAAACAGGTGAGCAGTTCTTC.

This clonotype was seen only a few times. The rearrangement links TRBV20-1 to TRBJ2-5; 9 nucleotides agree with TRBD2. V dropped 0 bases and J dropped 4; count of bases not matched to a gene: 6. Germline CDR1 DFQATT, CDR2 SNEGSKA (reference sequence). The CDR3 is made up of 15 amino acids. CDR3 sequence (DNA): TGCAGTGCTAGAGATCCTTTGCGGGGGGGAGAGACCCAGTACTTC. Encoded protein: CSARDPLRGGETQYF.

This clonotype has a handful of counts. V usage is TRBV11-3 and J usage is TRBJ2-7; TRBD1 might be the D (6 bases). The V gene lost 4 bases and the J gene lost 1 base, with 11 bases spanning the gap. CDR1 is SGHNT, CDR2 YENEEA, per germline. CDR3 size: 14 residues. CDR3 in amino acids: CASSSTRGSYEQYF. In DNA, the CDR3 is TGTGCCAGCAGCTCCACCAGGGGATCCTACGAGCAGTACTTC.

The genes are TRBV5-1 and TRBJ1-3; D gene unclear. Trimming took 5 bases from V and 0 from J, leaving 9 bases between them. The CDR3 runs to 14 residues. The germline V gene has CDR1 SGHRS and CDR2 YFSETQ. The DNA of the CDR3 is TGCGCCAGCAGACTTGGCTACTCTGGAAACACCATATATTTT. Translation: CASRLGYSGNTIYF.

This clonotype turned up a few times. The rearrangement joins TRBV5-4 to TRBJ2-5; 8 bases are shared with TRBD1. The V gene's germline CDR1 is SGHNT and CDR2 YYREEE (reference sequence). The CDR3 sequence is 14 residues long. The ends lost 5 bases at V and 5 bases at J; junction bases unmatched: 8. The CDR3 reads CASSKDRAEETQYF. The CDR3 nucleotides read TGTGCCAGCAGTAAGGACAGGGCAGAGGAGACCCAGTACTTC.

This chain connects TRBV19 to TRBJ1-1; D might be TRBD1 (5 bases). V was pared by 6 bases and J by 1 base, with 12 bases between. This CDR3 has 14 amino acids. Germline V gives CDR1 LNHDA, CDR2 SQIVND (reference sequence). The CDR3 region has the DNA TGTGCCAGTAGGCCTATCACAGGGAACACTGAAGCTTTCTTT. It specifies CASRPITGNTEAFF.

The CDR3 loop reads CASSEQSGELFF. CDR3 nucleotide sequence: TGCGCCAGCAGTGAGCAGAGTGGGGAGCTGTTTTTT. The J gene is TRBJ2-2, the V gene TRBV10-1, with D unresolved. CDR3 length: 12 amino acids. Germline V gene sequence: CDR1 WNHNN, CDR2 SYGVQD (reference sequence). V was shortened by 2 bases and J by 8 bases, with 6 bases between the two germline ends.

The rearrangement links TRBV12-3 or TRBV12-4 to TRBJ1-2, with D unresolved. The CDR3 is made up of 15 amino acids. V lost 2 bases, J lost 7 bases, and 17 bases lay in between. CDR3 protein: CASSLRARGLFGYTF. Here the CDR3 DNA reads TGTGCCAGCAGTTTAAGGGCCAGAGGTCTCTTTGGCTACACCTTC.

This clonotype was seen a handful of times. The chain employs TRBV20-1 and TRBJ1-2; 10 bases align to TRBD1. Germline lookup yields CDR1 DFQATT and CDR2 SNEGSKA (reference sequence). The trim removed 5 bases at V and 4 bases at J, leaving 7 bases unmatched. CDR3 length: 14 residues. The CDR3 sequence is CSAPDRGQGYGYTF. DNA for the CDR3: TGCAGTGCTCCCGACAGGGGGCAAGGCTATGGCTACACCTTC.

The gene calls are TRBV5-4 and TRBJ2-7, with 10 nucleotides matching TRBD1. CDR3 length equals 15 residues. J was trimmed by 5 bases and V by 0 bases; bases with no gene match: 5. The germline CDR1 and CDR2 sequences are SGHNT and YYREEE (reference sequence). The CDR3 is CASSLARDRGHEQYF. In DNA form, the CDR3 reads TGTGCCAGCAGCTTGGCCCGGGACAGGGGCCACGAGCAGTACTTC.

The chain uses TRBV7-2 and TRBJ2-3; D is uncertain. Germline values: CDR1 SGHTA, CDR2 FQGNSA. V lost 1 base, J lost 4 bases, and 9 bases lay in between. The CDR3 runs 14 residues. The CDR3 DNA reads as TGTGCCAGCAGCTTAGGATTTTTGGCAGATACGCAGTATTTT. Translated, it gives CASSLGFLADTQYF. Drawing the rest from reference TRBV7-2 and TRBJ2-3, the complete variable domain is GAGVSQSPSNKVTEKGKDVELRCDPISGHTALYWYRQSLGQGLEFLIYFQGNSAPDKSGLPSDRFSAERTGGSVSTLTIQRTQQEDSAVYLCASSLGFLADTQYFGPGTRLTVL.

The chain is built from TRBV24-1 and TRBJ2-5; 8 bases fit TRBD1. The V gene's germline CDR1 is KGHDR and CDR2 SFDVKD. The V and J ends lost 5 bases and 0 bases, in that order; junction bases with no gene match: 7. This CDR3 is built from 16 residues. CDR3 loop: CATSGTGTANQETQYF. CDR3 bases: TGTGCCACCAGTGGGACAGGGACGGCGAACCAAGAGACCCAGTACTTC.

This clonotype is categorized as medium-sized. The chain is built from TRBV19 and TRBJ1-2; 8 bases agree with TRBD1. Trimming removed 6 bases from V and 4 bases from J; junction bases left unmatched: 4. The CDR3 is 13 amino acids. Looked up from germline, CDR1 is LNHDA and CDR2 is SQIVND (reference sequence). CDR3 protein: CASSRTGRYGYTF. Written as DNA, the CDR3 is TGTGCCAGTAGCCGGACAGGGCGCTATGGCTACACCTTC.

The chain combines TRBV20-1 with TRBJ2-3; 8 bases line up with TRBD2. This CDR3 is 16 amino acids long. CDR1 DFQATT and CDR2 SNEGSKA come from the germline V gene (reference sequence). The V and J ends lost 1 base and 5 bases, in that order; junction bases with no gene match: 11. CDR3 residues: CSARVSSGGKGDTQYF. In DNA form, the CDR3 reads TGCAGTGCTAGAGTATCGAGCGGGGGAAAGGGAGATACGCAGTATTTT.

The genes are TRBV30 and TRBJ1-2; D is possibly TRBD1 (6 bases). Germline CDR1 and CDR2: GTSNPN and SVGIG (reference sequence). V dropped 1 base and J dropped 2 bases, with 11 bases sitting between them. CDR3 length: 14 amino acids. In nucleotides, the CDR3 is TGTGCCTGGAGTGCACTCGGACAGAACTATGGCTACACCTTC. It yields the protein CAWSALGQNYGYTF.

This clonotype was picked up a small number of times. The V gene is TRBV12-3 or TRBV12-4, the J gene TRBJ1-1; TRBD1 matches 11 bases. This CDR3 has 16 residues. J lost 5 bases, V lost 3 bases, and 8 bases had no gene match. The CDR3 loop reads CASSFSPGTGGTEAFF. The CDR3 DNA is TGTGCCAGCAGTTTCTCTCCCGGGACAGGGGGGACTGAAGCTTTCTTT.

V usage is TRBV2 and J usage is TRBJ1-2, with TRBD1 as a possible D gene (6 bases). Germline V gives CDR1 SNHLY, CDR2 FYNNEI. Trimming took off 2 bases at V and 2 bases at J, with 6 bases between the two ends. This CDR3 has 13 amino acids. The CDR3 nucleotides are TGTGCCAGCAGTGAACAGGGGAACTATGGCTACACCTTC. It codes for CASSEQGNYGYTF.

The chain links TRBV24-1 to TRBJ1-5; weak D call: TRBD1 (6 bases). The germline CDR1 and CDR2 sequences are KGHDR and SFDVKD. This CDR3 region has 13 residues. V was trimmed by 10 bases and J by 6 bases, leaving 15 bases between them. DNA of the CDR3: TGTGCCACTTGGGGGGGCGGAGGTCAGCCCCAGCATTTT. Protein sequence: CATWGGGGQPQHF.

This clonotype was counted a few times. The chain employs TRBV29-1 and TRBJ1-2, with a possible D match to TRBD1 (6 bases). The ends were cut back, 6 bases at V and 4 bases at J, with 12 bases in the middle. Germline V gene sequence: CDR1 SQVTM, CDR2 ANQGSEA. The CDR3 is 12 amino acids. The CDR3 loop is CSVHRVAYGYTF. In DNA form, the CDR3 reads TGCAGCGTCCACAGGGTGGCCTATGGCTACACCTTC.